The 17 T cell receptor beta chains listed next were all sequenced from one sample in a study of blood T cells in healthy people across ages. Sample-barcoded 5' priming and a J-beta primer mix drove a second PCR of roughly 7 to 11 cycles. TCRdb analysed the 5' RACE reads with MiXCR anew, one entry per CDR3 protein. The sample has 850,000 to 1,300,000 distinct CDR3 sequences, 35% to 50% seen once. The sequencing input was blood. The receptors here all came from a woman aged 60-75 years in good health.

This clonotype was recorded a few times. The rearrangement joins TRBV6-5 to TRBJ2-5; D might be TRBD2 (6 bases). The V gene's germline CDR1 is MNHEY and CDR2 SVGAGI. The CDR3 has 15 residues. The V gene lost 6 bases and the J gene lost 5 bases, with 19 bases spanning the gap. Here the CDR3 reads CASSLARGARETQYF. CDR3 nucleotide sequence: TGTGCCAGCAGCCTAGCTCGCGGGGCGCGTGAGACCCAGTACTTC.

Only a few counts were recorded for this clonotype. This chain links TRBV24-1 with TRBJ2-3; the match to TRBD1 covers 7 bases. J was trimmed by 6 bases and V by 4 bases; bases with no gene match: 9. Germline CDR1 KGHDR, CDR2 SFDVKD. The CDR3 has 15 residues. The CDR3 DNA reads as TGTGCCACCAGTGACACCGACAGGGCCCGCGATACGCAGTATTTT. It yields the protein CATSDTDRARDTQYF.

The gene calls are TRBV12-3 or TRBV12-4 and TRBJ2-1; D possibly matches TRBD1 or TRBD2 (6 bases each). This CDR3 contains 15 residues. V lost 9 bases, J lost 0 bases, and 15 bases lay in between. This chain's CDR3 is CASSKGGSSYNEQFF. CDR3 nucleotide sequence: TGTGCCAGTAGTAAAGGGGGGAGCTCCTACAATGAGCAGTTCTTC.

The CDR3 nucleotides are TGTGCCAGCAGTTTCCAAGCGGGAGACTCCTACGAGCAGTACTTC. Translated, it gives CASSFQAGDSYEQYF. This chain connects TRBV6-5 to TRBJ2-7; TRBD2 matches at 8 bases. CDR1 is MNHEY and CDR2 is SVGAGI in the germline V gene. The CDR3 totals 15 residues. The J segment lost 0 bases and the V segment lost 4 bases, leaving 5 bases of the junction unmatched.

The rearrangement links TRBV20-1 to TRBJ2-3; 8 bases match TRBD2. Trimming removed 5 bases from V and 2 bases from J; junction bases left unmatched: 12. The CDR3 contains 16 residues. The germline V gene encodes CDR1 DFQATT and CDR2 SNEGSKA (reference sequence). The CDR3 coding sequence is TGCAGTGCTGGGGCCTCAGCGGGAGTTAACACAGATACGCAGTATTTT. Its translation is CSAGASAGVNTDTQYF.

The chain has TRBV7-9 and TRBJ2-1; D possibly uses TRBD1 or TRBD2 (5 bases each). The ends were cut back, 1 base at V and 8 bases at J, with 21 bases in the middle. CDR3 length equals 17 residues. Germline V gene sequence: CDR1 SEHNR, CDR2 FQNEAQ (reference sequence). The CDR3 region has the DNA TGTGCCAGCAGCTTAGGGACTCGAAGCAGGGTGTTTGATGAGCAGTTCTTC. Translating it yields CASSLGTRSRVFDEQFF.

This clonotype turned up a few times. The chain has TRBV20-1 and TRBJ1-5; TRBD1 agrees at 9 bases. Germline-derived CDR1 and CDR2 are DFQATT and SNEGSKA (reference sequence). This CDR3 contains 15 residues. With V trimmed by 6 bases and J by 1 base, 7 bases remained unmatched. The CDR3 nucleotides read TGCAGTGCACGGGACAGGGAGACGAGCAATCAGCCCCAGCATTTT. Its protein is CSARDRETSNQPQHF.

The chain links TRBV27 to TRBJ1-2; D might be TRBD1 (6 bases). Deletions cut 5 bases from V and 2 bases from J, with 12 bases between. This CDR3 region has 14 residues. Germline assignment: CDR1 MNHEY and CDR2 SMNVEV (reference sequence). The CDR3: CASSVDRFNYGYTF. For the CDR3, the DNA is TGTGCCAGCAGTGTCGACAGGTTCAACTATGGCTACACCTTC.

CDR3 protein: CATSDRGQDPSDTQYF. CDR3 coding DNA: TGTGCCACCAGTGATCGGGGACAGGACCCGTCAGATACGCAGTATTTT. The genes are TRBV24-1 and TRBJ2-3; 8 positions match TRBD1. The CDR3 is made up of 16 amino acids. Trimming at V came to 3 bases and at J to 4 bases, leaving 8 bases not matched to a gene. The germline V gene encodes CDR1 KGHDR and CDR2 SFDVKD.

The rearrangement uses TRBV12-3 or TRBV12-4 and TRBJ1-1; D is perhaps TRBD1 (6 bases). The CDR3 covers 15 residues. Trimming took 3 bases from V and 4 from J, leaving 15 bases between them. In DNA, the CDR3 is TGTGCCAGCAGTTTCTGGCAGGGGCTGGTCACTGAAGCTTTCTTT. Its protein is CASSFWQGLVTEAFF.

This clonotype was detected a few times. The V call is TRBV10-3, the J call TRBJ2-1, with 9 nucleotides matching TRBD1. This CDR3 comprises 14 residues. Germline lookup yields CDR1 ENHRY and CDR2 SYGVKD. The trim removed 7 bases at V and 5 bases at J, leaving 6 bases unmatched. This chain's CDR3 is CAIISGTGHNEQFF. The CDR3 DNA sequence: TGTGCCATCATTTCAGGGACAGGGCACAATGAGCAGTTCTTC.

The chain recombines TRBV5-6 with TRBJ2-3; TRBD1 is a possible D gene (6 bases). Looked up from germline, CDR1 is SGHDT and CDR2 is YYEEEE. CDR3 size: 14 residues. V gave up 2 bases and J gave up 8 bases, with 15 bases separating them. The CDR3, as DNA: TGTGCCAGCAGCTTCCGGGGCCCCAGGGGTACGCAGTATTTT. Translated, it gives CASSFRGPRGTQYF.

The chain combines TRBV9 with TRBJ2-5; D gene ambiguous. The V and J ends lost 4 bases and 1 base respectively, with 11 bases between them. CDR1 and CDR2 (germline): SGDLS, YYNGEE. The CDR3 sequence is 14 residues long. Here the CDR3 reads CASSKTSSQETQYF. In nucleotides, the CDR3 is TGTGCCAGCAGCAAAACAAGTTCCCAAGAGACCCAGTACTTC.

The rearrangement links TRBV5-6 to TRBJ1-1; a possible D gene is TRBD1 (6 bases). The V gene's germline CDR1 is SGHDT and CDR2 YYEEEE. The CDR3 extends over 15 amino acids. V was pared by 3 bases and J by 1 base, with 13 bases between. This CDR3 is CASSSSGQSNTEAFF. The DNA of the CDR3 is TGTGCCAGCAGCTCCTCCGGACAGTCGAACACTGAAGCTTTCTTT.

The gene calls are TRBV4-1 and TRBJ1-2; D is perhaps TRBD1 (5 bases). Germline V CDR1 and CDR2: MGHRA, YSYEKL. The CDR3 runs to 19 residues. The germline V and J ends were trimmed by 4 bases and 1 base, with 25 bases remaining between them. CDR3 in amino acids: CASSPGGASRFPYNYGYTF. The DNA of the CDR3 is TGCGCCAGCAGCCCTGGGGGAGCCTCCCGATTCCCTTATAACTATGGCTACACCTTC.

The chain couples TRBV28 to TRBJ1-2; 8 nucleotides line up with TRBD1. Germline-derived CDR1 and CDR2 are MDHEN and SYDVKM. The trim removed 5 bases at V and 4 bases at J, leaving 6 bases unmatched. CDR3 length: 14 residues. CDR3 residues: CASSPDRAFYGYTF. DNA for the CDR3: TGTGCCAGCAGTCCGGACAGGGCTTTCTATGGCTACACCTTC.

The CDR3 DNA reads as TGTGCCAGCAGTCCCGGTGGGGTTAACATTCAGTACTTC. Translation: CASSPGGVNIQYF. The rearrangement uses TRBV6-5 and TRBJ2-4; unclear D gene. Germline assignment: CDR1 MNHEY and CDR2 SVGAGI. Trimming pared 5 bases from V and 7 bases from J, leaving 12 bases between. The CDR3 length is 13 residues.